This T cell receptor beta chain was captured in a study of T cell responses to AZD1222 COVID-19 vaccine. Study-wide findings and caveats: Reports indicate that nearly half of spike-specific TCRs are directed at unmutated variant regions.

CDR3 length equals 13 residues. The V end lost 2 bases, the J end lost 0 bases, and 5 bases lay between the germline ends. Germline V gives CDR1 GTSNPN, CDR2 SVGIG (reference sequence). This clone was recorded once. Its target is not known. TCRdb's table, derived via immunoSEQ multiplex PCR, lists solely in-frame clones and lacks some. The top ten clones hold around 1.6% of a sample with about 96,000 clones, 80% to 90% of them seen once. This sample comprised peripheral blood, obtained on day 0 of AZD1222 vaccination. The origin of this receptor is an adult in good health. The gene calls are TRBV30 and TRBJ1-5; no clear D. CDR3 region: CAWSMNSNQPQHF. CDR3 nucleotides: TGTGCCTGGAGTATGAATAGCAATCAGCCCCAGCATTTT.